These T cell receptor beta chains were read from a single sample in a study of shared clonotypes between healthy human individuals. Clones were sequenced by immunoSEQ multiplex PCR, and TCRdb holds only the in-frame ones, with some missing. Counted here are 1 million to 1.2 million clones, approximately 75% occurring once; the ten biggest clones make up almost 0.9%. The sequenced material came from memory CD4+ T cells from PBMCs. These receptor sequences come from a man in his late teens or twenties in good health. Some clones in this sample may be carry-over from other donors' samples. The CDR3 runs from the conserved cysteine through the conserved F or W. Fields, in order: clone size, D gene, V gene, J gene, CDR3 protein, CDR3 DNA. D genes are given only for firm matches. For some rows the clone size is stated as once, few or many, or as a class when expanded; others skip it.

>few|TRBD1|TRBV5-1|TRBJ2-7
CASSSMDRLSYEQYF
TGCGCCAGCAGCAGCATGGACAGGCTCTCCTACGAGCAGTACTTC
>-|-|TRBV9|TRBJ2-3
CASSVAGSFADTQYF
TGTGCCAGCAGCGTAGCCGGCAGCTTCGCAGATACGCAGTATTTT
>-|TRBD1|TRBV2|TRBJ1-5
CASSEAQGDQPQHF
TGTGCCAGCAGTGAAGCACAGGGGGATCAGCCCCAGCATTTT
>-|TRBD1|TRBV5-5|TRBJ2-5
CASSPETGGPKETQYF
TGTGCCAGCAGCCCCGAGACAGGGGGGCCCAAAGAGACCCAGTACTTC
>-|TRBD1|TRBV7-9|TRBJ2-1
CASTPRGQGSHEQFF
TGTGCCAGCACCCCCCGGGGACAGGGGAGCCATGAGCAGTTCTTC
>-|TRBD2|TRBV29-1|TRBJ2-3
CSGRAGAPDTQYF
TGCAGCGGTAGAGCGGGAGCGCCAGATACGCAGTATTTT
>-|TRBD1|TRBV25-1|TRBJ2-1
CASSAGTASSYNEQFF
TGTGCCAGCAGTGCAGGGACAGCGAGCTCCTACAATGAGCAGTTCTTC
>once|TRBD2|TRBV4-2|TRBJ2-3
CASSQVPGRSDTQYF
TGTGCCAGCAGCCAAGTTCCCGGGAGGTCAGATACGCAGTATTTT
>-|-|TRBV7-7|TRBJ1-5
CASSHKIEWASNQPQHF
TGTGCCAGCAGCCACAAAATAGAGTGGGCTAGCAATCAGCCCCAGCATTTT
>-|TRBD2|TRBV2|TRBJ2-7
CASSVEREGHEQYF
TGTGCCAGCAGTGTTGAGCGGGAGGGGCACGAGCAGTACTTC
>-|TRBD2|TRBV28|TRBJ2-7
CASSLGDYSYEQYF
TGTGCCAGCAGTTTGGGGGACTACTCCTACGAGCAGTACTTC
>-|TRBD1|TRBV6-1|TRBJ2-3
CASSRDRLLTDTQYF
TGTGCCAGCAGCAGGGACAGGCTTCTCACAGATACGCAGTATTTT
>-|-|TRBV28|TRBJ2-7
CAINTGSGEQYF
TGTGCCATCAATACAGGGTCCGGCGAGCAGTACTTC
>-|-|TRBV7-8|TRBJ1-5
CASSFVGNNQPQHF
TGTGCCAGCAGCTTCGTGGGCAACAATCAGCCCCAGCATTTT
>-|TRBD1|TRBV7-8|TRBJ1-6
CASSLRTGSYNSPLHF
TGTGCCAGCAGCTTACGGACAGGGTCCTATAATTCACCCCTCCACTTT
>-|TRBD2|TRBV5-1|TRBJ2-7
CASSPKRDPSYEQYF
TGCGCCAGCAGCCCTAAGCGGGACCCCTCCTACGAGCAGTACTTC
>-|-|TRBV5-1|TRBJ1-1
CASSLEARNTEAFF
TGCGCCAGCAGCTTGGAGGCAAGGAACACTGAAGCTTTCTTT
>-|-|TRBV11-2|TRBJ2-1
CASSLSRGSSDYNEQFF
TGTGCCAGCAGCTTATCGAGAGGGTCTTCGGACTACAATGAGCAGTTCTTC
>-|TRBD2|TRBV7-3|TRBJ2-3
CASSLMGGGTDTQYF
TGTGCCAGCAGCTTAATGGGGGGAGGGACAGATACGCAGTATTTT
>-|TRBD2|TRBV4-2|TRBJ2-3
CASSLQWGGLAGEYATQYF
TGTGCCAGCAGCCTACAATGGGGAGGGCTAGCGGGAGAGTATGCTACGCAGTATTTT
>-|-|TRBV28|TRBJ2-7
CASSRQLTYEQYF
TGTGCCAGCAGCCGACAGCTAACCTACGAGCAGTACTTC
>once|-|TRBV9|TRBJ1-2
CASSQGDIPINYGYTF
TGTGCCAGCAGCCAAGGGGACATCCCCATTAACTATGGCTACACCTTC
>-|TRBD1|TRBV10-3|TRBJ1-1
CAISNRDRGVDTEAFF
TGTGCCATCAGCAACCGGGACAGGGGGGTGGACACTGAAGCTTTCTTT
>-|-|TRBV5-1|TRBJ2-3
CASCPSGTDTQYF
TGCGCCAGCTGTCCTAGCGGCACAGATACGCAGTATTTT
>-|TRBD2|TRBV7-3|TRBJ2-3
CASSFGLAGETDTQYF
TGTGCCAGCAGCTTCGGACTAGCGGGAGAAACAGATACGCAGTATTTT
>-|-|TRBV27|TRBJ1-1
CASSRGRKGEKNTEAFF
TGTGCCAGCAGTCGAGGGAGGAAGGGGGAGAAGAACACTGAAGCTTTCTTT
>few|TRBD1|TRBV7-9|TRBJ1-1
CASSLAGTAEAFF
TGTGCCAGCAGCTTAGCAGGGACAGCTGAAGCTTTCTTT
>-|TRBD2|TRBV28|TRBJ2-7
CASSSPRQRGAYEQYF
TGTGCCAGCAGTTCCCCCCGCCAGCGGGGAGCCTACGAGCAGTACTTC
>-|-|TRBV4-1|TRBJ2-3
CASSQLLTDTQYF
TGCGCCAGCAGCCAACTCCTCACAGATACGCAGTATTTT
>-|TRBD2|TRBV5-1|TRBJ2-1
CASSPTSGSLNEQFF
TGCGCCAGCAGCCCTACTAGCGGGAGCTTAAATGAGCAGTTCTTC
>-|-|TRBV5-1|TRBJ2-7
CASSLVAGVSYEQYF
TGCGCCAGCAGCTTGGTGGCAGGGGTCTCCTACGAGCAGTACTTC
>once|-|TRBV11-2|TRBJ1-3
CASSFSDASSGNTIYF
TGTGCCAGCAGCTTTTCGGACGCCAGCTCTGGAAACACCATATATTTT
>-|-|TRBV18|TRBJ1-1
CASSRPLNTEAFF
TGTGCCAGCTCTCGGCCTTTGAACACTGAAGCTTTCTTT
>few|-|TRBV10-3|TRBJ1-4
CAISESVTNEKLFF
TGTGCCATCAGTGAGTCTGTAACTAATGAAAAACTGTTTTTT
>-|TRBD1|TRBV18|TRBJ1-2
CASSPQRQGAGNYGYTF
TGTGCCAGCTCACCACAGAGACAGGGGGCTGGGAACTATGGCTACACCTTC
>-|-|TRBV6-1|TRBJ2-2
CASSVYTGELFF
TGTGCCAGCAGTGTTTACACCGGGGAGCTGTTTTTT
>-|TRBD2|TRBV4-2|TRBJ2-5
CASSLDGTRKETQYF
TGTGCCAGCAGCTTAGACGGGACTAGAAAAGAGACCCAGTACTTC
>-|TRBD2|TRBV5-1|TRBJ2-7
CASRSLAGSYEQYF
TGCGCCAGCAGGTCTCTAGCGGGATCCTACGAGCAGTACTTC
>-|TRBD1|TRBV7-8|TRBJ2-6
CASSLVVGQISGANVLTF
TGTGCCAGCAGCTTAGTGGTGGGACAGATCTCTGGGGCCAACGTCCTGACTTTC
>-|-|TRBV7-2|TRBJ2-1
CASNPSRKSSYNEQFF
TGTGCCAGCAACCCCAGCCGTAAGAGCTCCTACAATGAGCAGTTCTTC
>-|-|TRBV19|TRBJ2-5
CASSIGGRQETQYF
TGTGCCAGTAGTATTGGGGGCAGACAAGAGACCCAGTACTTC
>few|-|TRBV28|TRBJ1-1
CATWGGTEAFF
TGTGCCACCTGGGGAGGGACTGAAGCTTTCTTT
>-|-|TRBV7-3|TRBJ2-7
CASSSTTASEQYF
TGTGCCAGCAGCTCCACGACAGCATCCGAGCAGTACTTC
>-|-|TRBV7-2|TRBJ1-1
CASSGTPVNTEAFF
TGTGCCAGCAGCGGTACTCCAGTGAACACTGAAGCTTTCTTT
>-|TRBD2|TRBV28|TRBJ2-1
CASSLGLAGNVGQFF
TGTGCCAGCAGTCTTGGACTAGCGGGAAACGTAGGGCAGTTCTTC
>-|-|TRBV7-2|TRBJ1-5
CASSLHRAQPQHF
TGTGCCAGCAGCTTACACAGGGCTCAGCCCCAGCATTTT
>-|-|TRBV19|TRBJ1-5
CASRLAGSQYQPQHF
TGTGCCAGTAGACTGGCGGGAAGCCAGTATCAGCCCCAGCATTTT
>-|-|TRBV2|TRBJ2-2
CASGTGGGTGELFF
TGTGCCAGCGGGACGGGTGGTGGCACCGGGGAGCTGTTTTTT
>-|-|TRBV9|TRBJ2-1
CASGPGYSYNEQFF
TGTGCCAGCGGACCGGGTTACTCCTACAATGAGCAGTTCTTC
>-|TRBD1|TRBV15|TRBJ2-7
CATSREPGQGTYEQYF
TGTGCCACCAGCAGAGAACCGGGACAGGGCACCTACGAGCAGTACTTC
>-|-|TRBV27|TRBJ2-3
CASSPTSTDTQYF
TGTGCCAGCAGTCCGACTAGCACAGATACGCAGTATTTT
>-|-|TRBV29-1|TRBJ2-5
CSVEEVRETQYF
TGCAGCGTTGAAGAGGTCCGGGAGACCCAGTACTTC
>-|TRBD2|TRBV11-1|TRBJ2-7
CASSFSGSFEQYF
TGTGCCAGCAGCTTCAGCGGGAGCTTTGAGCAGTACTTC